This T cell receptor beta chain was sequenced for a study of Tregs in tolerant kidney transplant recipients. Study context: The nonmyeloablative bone marrow transplants came from related graft donors, with transient mixed chimerism. Broader study findings: Nucleotide sequences could not be compared across some patients' samples due to primer changes. This study did not directly address biological reproducibility.

CD4+CD25+CD127- Tregs, CD4+CD25- non-Tregs, CD4 and CD8 cells were sorted. The germline V gene encodes CDR1 MDHEN and CDR2 SYDVKM. The CDR3 contains 13 residues. V shed 3 bases and J 6 bases; nucleotides not matched to a gene: 4. Sequencing was performed with immunoSEQ multiplex PCR; in TCRdb, only in-frame clones are kept and a portion is missing. The sample yields approximately 67,000 clones, roughly 92% seen once. Regarding this clone: Its antigen remains unidentified.

Sequenced material: CD8+ T cells from blood, taken before the transplant. V is TRBV28 and J is TRBJ1-1, with 7 bases lining up with TRBD1. This sequence originates from a human donor who received a combined kidney and bone marrow transplant. The CDR3 is CASSLLQGSEAFF. The CDR3 DNA sequence: TGTGCCAGCAGTTTGCTACAGGGGTCTGAAGCTTTCTTT.